The 26 T cell receptor beta chains given below trace back to one sample, sequenced in a study of monozygotic twins with inflammatory bowel disease. TCRdb processed the 5' RACE reads again and assigns one entry to each CDR3 protein, with no DNA. The sample table sets out approximately 340,000 distinct CDR3 sequences. Sequencing was carried out using blood. The receptors were sampled from a human donor with ulcerative colitis or Crohn's disease, or a healthy co-twin of an affected twin (not recorded which).

V gene TRBV30 combines with J gene TRBJ2-2; TCRdb's assignment of TRBD1 cannot be checked, as there is no DNA. The CDR3 extends over 13 amino acids. Germline V gene sequence: CDR1 GTSNPN, CDR2 SVGIG (reference sequence). The CDR3 loop reads CAWRRRGPGELFF.

The genes are TRBV5-1 and TRBJ1-6; with no DNA, the TCRdb D assignment of TRBD1 cannot be verified. This CDR3 region has 14 residues. Per the germline V gene, CDR1 is SGHRS and CDR2 is YFSETQ. The CDR3 sequence: CASSLTGQNSPLHF.

V gene TRBV3-1 combines with J gene TRBJ2-6; TCRdb outputs TRBD1, but without DNA this stays unchecked. The CDR3 covers 16 residues. CDR1 and CDR2 from the germline V gene are LGHDT and YNNKEL (reference sequence). The CDR3 loop reads CASSQSGATGANVLTF.

This chain joins TRBV10-3 and TRBJ2-7; TCRdb's D call, TRBD1, is unchecked because there is no DNA. Germline CDR1 reads ENHRY; CDR2 reads SYGVKD. The CDR3 has 13 residues. The CDR3 loop reads CAISESSRVEQYF.

This sequence joins TRBV29-1 and TRBJ1-6; TCRdb's D gene call, TRBD1, goes unchecked for lack of DNA. Per the germline V gene, CDR1 is SQVTM and CDR2 is ANQGSEA. The length of the CDR3 is 14 residues. The CDR3 protein is CSVGTGTSNSPLHF.

This chain links TRBV5-1 with TRBJ2-2; without DNA, the TCRdb call of TRBD2 cannot be checked. Germline CDR1 reads SGHRS; CDR2 reads YFSETQ. The CDR3 extends over 15 amino acids. This CDR3 is CASSLSRELTGELFF.

CDR3 sequence: CASSAYGDSYGYTF. The chain couples TRBV7-2 to TRBJ1-2; TCRdb selects TRBD1, and the lack of DNA leaves this call unchecked. CDR3 length: 14 amino acids. Germline CDR1 reads SGHTA; CDR2 reads FQGNSA.

The rearrangement uses TRBV10-3 and TRBJ1-4. The CDR3 sequence is 14 residues long. Per the germline V gene, CDR1 is ENHRY and CDR2 is SYGVKD. The CDR3 spells CAISESGIRGKLFF.

This chain links TRBV5-4 with TRBJ1-5; checking the TCRdb D call of TRBD1 is not possible without DNA. This CDR3 has 14 residues. Germline assignment: CDR1 SGHNT and CDR2 YYREEE (reference sequence). This CDR3 reads CASSEVPGQGPQHF.

The V call is TRBV5-5, the J call TRBJ1-6. This CDR3 region has 14 residues. Per the germline V gene, CDR1 is SGHKS and CDR2 is YYEKEE (reference sequence). The CDR3 loop is CASSFVLQNSPLHF.

V gene TRBV29-1 combines with J gene TRBJ2-7; the TCRdb D gene call, TRBD2, has no DNA to confirm it. CDR3 length: 14 amino acids. The germline gives CDR1 SQVTM, CDR2 ANQGSEA. The CDR3 is CSVEERGGSYEQYF.

The V call is TRBV12-3 or TRBV12-4, the J call TRBJ2-1; TCRdb's assignment of TRBD1 cannot be checked, as there is no DNA. The CDR3 contains 16 residues. CDR3: CASSLTWTGPYNEQFF.

The CDR3 sequence: CASSPPILDTQYF. The J gene is TRBJ2-3, the V gene TRBV3-1. Germline values: CDR1 LGHDT, CDR2 YNNKEL (reference sequence). The CDR3 loop spans 13 amino acids.

CDR3 loop: CASSYTPVGRGWNTGELFF. This chain connects TRBV6-5 to TRBJ2-2; lacking DNA, the TRBD1 call made by TCRdb goes unchecked. This CDR3 comprises 19 residues. Germline CDR1 and CDR2: MNHEY and SVGAGI.

The rearrangement links TRBV15 to TRBJ2-1; TCRdb calls TRBD1, which cannot be checked without DNA. The CDR3 totals 14 residues. Germline values: CDR1 LNHNV, CDR2 YYDKDF (reference sequence). CDR3 sequence reads: CATSRGLSYNEQFF.

This chain joins TRBV15 and TRBJ2-1; without DNA, the TCRdb call of TRBD2 cannot be checked. Per the germline V gene, CDR1 is LNHNV and CDR2 is YYDKDF (reference sequence). The CDR3 runs 14 residues. CDR3 sequence reads: CATSRDRASREQFF.

The CDR3 sequence is CASSLTSLGTDTQYF. This sequence joins TRBV12-3 or TRBV12-4 and TRBJ2-3; TCRdb calls TRBD2, which cannot be checked without DNA. CDR3 length: 15 amino acids.

The V gene is TRBV3-1, the J gene TRBJ2-1; TCRdb calls TRBD2, which cannot be checked without DNA. The CDR3 is 14 residues long. CDR1 and CDR2 (germline): LGHDT, YNNKEL (reference sequence). The CDR3 loop reads CASSLGLALNEQFF.

The CDR3: CASSLGVPGVGGELFF. V gene TRBV5-4 combines with J gene TRBJ2-2; the D call from TCRdb, TRBD1, cannot be confirmed without DNA. CDR1 SGHNT and CDR2 YYREEE come from the germline V gene (reference sequence). The CDR3 contains 16 residues.

The chain has TRBV5-4 and TRBJ2-3; TCRdb selects TRBD2, and the lack of DNA leaves this call unchecked. The CDR3 is made up of 15 amino acids. The germline gives CDR1 SGHNT, CDR2 YYREEE (reference sequence). This CDR3 is CASRSLAGGQDTQYF.

The chain joins TRBV18 to TRBJ1-4; TCRdb's D call of TRBD1 is untestable without DNA. The germline CDR1 and CDR2 sequences are KGHSH and LQKENI. This CDR3 has 14 amino acids. This chain's CDR3 is CASSPGTVNEKLFF. Looking up the rest from reference TRBV18 and TRBJ1-4 gives the full variable domain: NAGVMQNPRHLVRRRGQEARLRCSPMKGHSHVYWYRQLPEEGLKFMVYLQKENIIDESGMPKERFSAEFPKEGPSILRIQQVVRGDSAAYFCASSPGTVNEKLFFGSGTQLSVL.

J is TRBJ1-2 and V is TRBV6-2 or TRBV6-3; TCRdb picks TRBD1, but there is no DNA to check that call. CDR1 and CDR2 from the germline V gene are MNHEY and SVGEGT. The CDR3 has 16 amino acids. The CDR3 is CASSSHDRGRGGGYTF.

CDR3 amino acids: CSVGRDRGNYGYTF. J is TRBJ1-2 and V is TRBV29-1; TCRdb outputs TRBD1, but without DNA this stays unchecked. This CDR3 spans 14 amino acids. The germline V gene has CDR1 SQVTM and CDR2 ANQGSEA.

This chain connects TRBV4-1 to TRBJ2-7; checking the TCRdb D call of TRBD1 is not possible without DNA. Germline CDR1 reads MGHRA; CDR2 reads YSYEKL. The CDR3 runs to 15 residues. The CDR3 region is CASSPGGHRTYEQYF.

This rearrangement joins TRBV28 to TRBJ2-7; TCRdb's D call, TRBD2, is unchecked because there is no DNA. The CDR3 sequence is 16 residues long. CDR1 and CDR2 from the germline V gene are MDHEN and SYDVKM. The CDR3 loop reads CASSTIGRDRSYEQYF.

The J gene is TRBJ1-3, the V gene TRBV10-3; TCRdb selects TRBD1, and the lack of DNA leaves this call unchecked. Germline CDR1 and CDR2: ENHRY and SYGVKD. The CDR3 is 17 residues long. The chain's CDR3 is CAISADRVPSSGNTIYF.